One sample yielded the 27 T cell receptor beta chains listed below, sequenced in a study of T-cell reconstitution after alpha-beta-depleted transplantation in children. Molecular barcoding with unique molecular identifiers was used for the TCRbeta library. TCRdb analysed the PCR reads with MiXCR anew, one entry per CDR3 protein. Among some 48,000 distinct CDR3 sequences listed, under 6% were seen once. The input for sequencing was PBMCs, mostly from graft donor cells, taken 60 days after TCRalphabeta/CD19-depleted stem cell transplant. Every receptor here comes from a female patient aged 2-10 years who had a stem cell transplant for aplastic anemia, so the T cells may come from the graft donor.

In its sample, this clonotype was seen a few times. V is TRBV9 and J is TRBJ2-1; TRBD1 might be the D (6 bases). V lost 2 bases, J lost 7 bases, and 19 bases lay in between. In germline, CDR1 is SGDLS, CDR2 YYNGEE. The CDR3 length is 16 residues. The chain's CDR3 is CASSVSPGTRGNEQFF. The CDR3 bases are TGTGCCAGCAGCGTCTCCCCGGGGACAAGGGGGAATGAGCAGTTCTTC.

This clonotype was observed at least ten times. A junction end diverges from the germline sequence, so it may reflect a read error. The V call is TRBV7-9, the J call TRBJ2-2; D gene ambiguous. This CDR3 spans 14 amino acids. CDR1 is SEHNR and CDR2 is FQNEAQ in the germline V gene (reference sequence). Written as DNA, the CDR3 is TGTGCCAGCAGCTCGACAATCTCGGCCGGCGAGCTGTTTTTT. It specifies CASSSTISAGELFF.

This clonotype was seen ten or more times. The genes are TRBV3-1 and TRBJ2-7; D unclear. Germline V CDR1 and CDR2: LGHDT, YNNKEL (reference sequence). The CDR3 covers 16 residues. Trimming left V 1 base short and J 0 bases short, with 13 bases between. CDR3 sequence: CASSQVTGQNSYEQYF. The CDR3 nucleotides are TGTGCCAGCAGCCAAGTTACCGGGCAGAACTCCTACGAGCAGTACTTC.

The sample holds many counts of this clonotype. The rearrangement uses TRBV20-1 and TRBJ2-2; unclear D gene. V was pared by 2 bases and J by 0 bases, with 4 bases between. Germline-derived CDR1 and CDR2 are DFQATT and SNEGSKA (reference sequence). This CDR3 is built from 13 residues. CDR3 sequence (DNA): TGCAGTGCTAGACTAGCGAACACCGGGGAGCTGTTTTTT. Residues: CSARLANTGELFF.

The chain is built from TRBV28 and TRBJ2-1, with 10 positions matching TRBD2. Looked up from germline, CDR1 is MDHEN and CDR2 is SYDVKM. The CDR3 extends over 14 amino acids. Trimming cost V 11 bases and J 8 bases; bases outside gene matches: 12. The CDR3 loop is CAGGSSGGADEQFF. DNA of the CDR3: TGTGCCGGGGGCTCCAGCGGGGGGGCGGATGAGCAGTTCTTC.

In this sample, this clonotype turned up many times. This rearrangement joins TRBV9 to TRBJ2-1, with D perhaps matching TRBD2 (5 bases). Trimming stripped 3 bases from V and 7 bases from J, with 8 bases between. This CDR3 spans 12 amino acids. The germline V gene encodes CDR1 SGDLS and CDR2 YYNGEE. The CDR3 DNA sequence: TGTGCCAGCAGCGCCACTAGAAATGAGCAGTTCTTC. Translation: CASSATRNEQFF.

This clonotype was observed at least ten times. DNA for the CDR3: TGCGCCAGCAGTGAGCCAGCGGGGGTCACAGATACGCAGTATTTT. Translating it yields CASSEPAGVTDTQYF. V is TRBV10-2 and J is TRBJ2-3, with 8 positions matching TRBD2. The germline gives CDR1 WSHSY, CDR2 SAAADI. The CDR3 spans 15 residues. Unmatched junction bases numbered 3, after V lost 2 bases and J lost 2 bases.

This chain joins TRBV2 and TRBJ1-1; no firm D call. Trimming took 8 bases from V and 5 from J, leaving 9 bases between them. Germline V gene data show CDR1 as SNHLY and CDR2 as FYNNEI. The CDR3 loop spans 11 amino acids. The CDR3 loop reads CASRDGTEAFF. The CDR3 DNA reads TGTGCCAGCCGGGATGGAACTGAAGCTTTCTTT.

At least ten counts were recorded for this clonotype. The V and J genes are TRBV25-1 and TRBJ2-1; 8 positions agree with TRBD2. CDR3 length equals 15 residues. Trimming removed 5 bases from V and 2 bases from J; junction bases left unmatched: 5. Germline V CDR1 and CDR2: MGHDK, SYGVNS. For the CDR3, the DNA is TGTGCCAGCAGTCTTCCGGGACTAGCCTACAATGAGCAGTTCTTC. The encoded protein is CASSLPGLAYNEQFF.

The sample holds many counts of this clonotype. This chain connects TRBV7-9 to TRBJ2-7; the match to TRBD1 covers 8 bases. J gave up 0 bases and V 5 bases, and 6 bases lay outside the gene matches. The CDR3 consists of 15 residues. Germline V gene data show CDR1 as SEHNR and CDR2 as FQNEAQ (reference sequence). This CDR3 is CASSHTDRVSYEQYF. The CDR3 DNA reads as TGTGCCAGCAGCCACACGGACAGGGTCTCCTACGAGCAGTACTTC.

This clonotype was seen repeatedly, ten times or more. The chain links TRBV5-1 to TRBJ2-1, with 9 positions matching TRBD1. This CDR3 spans 16 amino acids. The junction had 8 bases not matched to a gene; V was cut back by 4 bases and J by 3 bases. Germline V CDR1 and CDR2: SGHRS, YFSETQ. CDR3 sequence reads: CASSLVMGQGYNEQFF. In DNA form, the CDR3 reads TGCGCCAGCAGCCTCGTTATGGGACAGGGCTACAATGAGCAGTTCTTC.

The sample holds many counts of this clonotype. The chain carries TRBV7-3 and TRBJ2-3; D gene uncertain. This CDR3 is 13 amino acids long. V was clipped by 5 bases and J by 2 bases, with 8 bases between them. Germline CDR1 reads SGHTA; CDR2 reads FQGTGA. CDR3 protein: CASSLRDTDTQYF. CDR3 coding DNA: TGTGCCAGCAGCCTACGCGACACAGATACGCAGTATTTT.

This clonotype was observed many times. This sequence joins TRBV20-1 and TRBJ2-7, with a weak D call TRBD2 (7 bases). The CDR3 consists of 16 residues. Trimming removed 6 bases from V and 0 bases from J, with 21 bases in between. Germline V gene sequence: CDR1 DFQATT, CDR2 SNEGSKA (reference sequence). CDR3 sequence (DNA): TGCAGTGCATCACCGGGGGGCGGCTACTCCTCCTACGAGCAGTACTTC. Translating gives CSASPGGGYSSYEQYF.

This clonotype was detected many times. The chain employs TRBV6-5 and TRBJ2-1; 9 bases line up with TRBD2. The V gene end was trimmed by 5 bases and the J gene end by 1 base; junction bases not matched to a gene: 6. The V gene's germline CDR1 is MNHEY and CDR2 SVGAGI. This CDR3 spans 16 amino acids. DNA of the CDR3: TGTGCCAGCAGTAGGTCTAGCGGGATTTCCTACAATGAGCAGTTCTTC. Protein: CASSRSSGISYNEQFF.

The sample holds many counts of this clonotype. The V call is TRBV18, the J call TRBJ2-1; D is possibly TRBD2 (5 bases). Trimming shortened V by 6 bases and J by 3 bases, and 9 bases separated the two germline ends. The CDR3 sequence is 13 residues long. CDR1 is KGHSH and CDR2 is LQKENI in the germline V gene. CDR3 nucleotide sequence: TGTGCCAGCTCCAGTGAGGGCTACAATGAGCAGTTCTTC. Translation gives CASSSEGYNEQFF. Variable domain in full (rest from reference TRBV18 and TRBJ2-1): NAGVMQNPRHLVRRRGQEARLRCSPMKGHSHVYWYRQLPEEGLKFMVYLQKENIIDESGMPKERFSAEFPKEGPSILRIQQVVRGDSAAYFCASSSEGYNEQFFGPGTRLTVL.

This clonotype was counted a few times. The genes are TRBV27 and TRBJ1-5; 8 nucleotides match TRBD1. Trimming removed 3 bases from V and 4 bases from J; junction bases left unmatched: 5. The CDR3 has 15 residues. Germline values: CDR1 MNHEY, CDR2 SMNVEV (reference sequence). The DNA for the CDR3 is TGTGCCAGCAGTTTCTCTACAGGGGGTAATCAGCCCCAGCATTTT. Its translation: CASSFSTGGNQPQHF.

The table lists this clonotype with many counts. This rearrangement joins TRBV20-1 to TRBJ1-5, with TRBD1 matching 8 bases. This CDR3 spans 14 amino acids. Germline loops: CDR1 DFQATT, CDR2 SNEGSKA (reference sequence). With 6 bases clipped from V and 6 bases from J, the junction kept 10 bases outside the gene matches. The CDR3 protein is CSAGSQGAGQPQHF. Here the CDR3 DNA reads TGCAGTGCAGGATCCCAGGGGGCAGGTCAGCCCCAGCATTTT.

This clonotype was detected many times. The chain is built from TRBV5-1 and TRBJ2-5, with 8 bases fitting TRBD2. The CDR3 totals 14 residues. J lost 5 bases, V lost 5 bases, and 8 bases had no gene match. Germline CDR1 is SGHRS and CDR2 is YFSETQ. The DNA of the CDR3 is TGCGCCAGCAGTCAGCCCGGGACTAGGGAGACCCAGTACTTC. It is translated as CASSQPGTRETQYF.

The sample holds many counts of this clonotype. V and J are TRBV28 and TRBJ2-7; D unclear. The CDR3 length is 13 residues. Per the germline V gene, CDR1 is MDHEN and CDR2 is SYDVKM. V was clipped by 6 bases and J by 7 bases, with 16 bases between them. The CDR3 spells CASSPTRVGEQYF. The CDR3 DNA follows: TGTGCCAGCAGCCCAACCCGAGTTGGAGAGCAGTACTTC.

By share, this clonotype ranks as medium-sized. The rearrangement uses TRBV5-1 and TRBJ2-3; a weak D match, TRBD2 (5 bases). Germline V gives CDR1 SGHRS, CDR2 YFSETQ. The CDR3 totals 14 residues. With 4 bases removed from V and 1 base from J, the gap between germline ends came to 10 bases. DNA for the CDR3: TGCGCCAGCAGCCCCGGACTGCGCACAGATACGCAGTATTTT. Translated: CASSPGLRTDTQYF.

The J gene is TRBJ1-5, the V gene TRBV19, with D perhaps matching TRBD1 (6 bases). The germline CDR1 and CDR2 sequences are LNHDA and SQIVND (reference sequence). V lost 3 bases, J lost 0 bases, and 12 bases lay in between. This CDR3 spans 16 amino acids. The CDR3, as DNA: TGTGCCAGTAGTATTCTAGGGGGGTATAGCAATCAGCCCCAGCATTTT. This gives the protein CASSILGGYSNQPQHF.

The genes are TRBV28 and TRBJ2-4; D remains ambiguous. Germline lookup yields CDR1 MDHEN and CDR2 SYDVKM. This CDR3 spans 12 amino acids. V shed 7 bases and J shed 1 base, with 5 bases lying between them. The CDR3 loop is CASIGAKNIQYF. In DNA, the CDR3 is TGTGCCAGCATTGGGGCCAAAAACATTCAGTACTTC.

This clonotype occurred many times. V gene TRBV5-1 combines with J gene TRBJ1-2; D is uncertain. The V gene lost 0 bases and the J gene lost 5 bases, with 11 bases spanning the gap. This CDR3 has 14 amino acids. Germline V CDR1 and CDR2: SGHRS, YFSETQ. This CDR3 is CASSLEGNPYGYTF. CDR3 bases: TGCGCCAGCAGCTTGGAAGGGAATCCATATGGCTACACCTTC. Full variable domain (missing parts from reference TRBV5-1 and TRBJ1-2): KAGVTQTPRYLIKTRGQQVTLSCSPISGHRSVSWYQQTPGQGLQFLFEYFSETQRNKGNFPGRFSGRQFSNSRSEMNVSTLELGDSALYLCASSLEGNPYGYTFGSGTRLTVV.

This clonotype was seen ten or more times. This sequence joins TRBV5-6 and TRBJ2-7; the D gene is possibly TRBD1 (6 bases). CDR1 and CDR2 (germline): SGHDT, YYEEEE. The CDR3 covers 14 residues. V gave up 0 bases and J gave up 2 bases, with 9 bases separating them. In DNA, the CDR3 is TGTGCCAGCAGCTTGGTACAGGGAGCCTACGAGCAGTACTTC. Protein sequence: CASSLVQGAYEQYF.

This clonotype was detected ten times or more. V usage is TRBV12-3 or TRBV12-4 and J usage is TRBJ1-2; 7 nucleotides align to TRBD1. The CDR3 totals 14 residues. The V and J ends lost 5 bases and 5 bases, in that order; junction bases with no gene match: 8. DNA of the CDR3: TGTGCCAGCAGTCGACAGGGTTTTCGTTATGGCTACACCTTC. This codes for CASSRQGFRYGYTF.

The chain joins TRBV11-2 to TRBJ2-7; possible D gene TRBD1, 6 bases. V gave up 0 bases and J gave up 6 bases, with 9 bases separating them. The CDR3 totals 13 residues. Germline V gene data show CDR1 as SGHAT and CDR2 as FQNNGV. The CDR3 coding sequence is TGTGCCAGCAGCTTAGATCCAGGGGCCGAGCAGTACTTC. It yields the protein CASSLDPGAEQYF.

This clonotype appeared a few times. This sequence joins TRBV28 and TRBJ2-3; TRBD2 might be the D (7 bases). V lost 7 bases and J lost 4, with 18 bases in between. The CDR3 loop spans 15 amino acids. Germline CDR1 is MDHEN and CDR2 is SYDVKM. In nucleotides, the CDR3 is TGTGCCAGCACCGCGGGCGGGGGCAAGGCAGATACGCAGTATTTT. This translates into CASTAGGGKADTQYF.